This T cell receptor beta chain comes out of a study of shared clonotypes between healthy human individuals. The naive CD8 population came from CD45RO-negative cells selected for CCR7, without terminally differentiated effector memory CD45RA+ cells. Donors comprised healthy HIV-negative adults lacking recent acute infections or vaccinations. Donors, without exception, were Caucasian adults residing in Nashville, Tennessee. V lost 1 base, J lost 4 bases, and 14 bases lay in between. The CDR3 is 15 residues long. Germline V gene data show CDR1 as SGDLS and CDR2 as YYNGEE. This table comes from immunoSEQ multiplex PCR, and its TCRdb copy is limited to in-frame clones, with some not included. The sample has roughly 650,000 clones, approximately 96% seen once.

The sequence was collected from a woman in her 30s in good health. The rearrangement joins TRBV9 to TRBJ1-2; maybe TRBD1 (5 bases). Sequencing was carried out using naive CD8+ T cells sorted from blood. The CDR3 is CASSVTRGGGYGYTF. The CDR3 region has the DNA TGTGCCAGCAGCGTAACGCGGGGCGGGGGCTATGGCTACACCTTC.